The entry below describes one TCR beta chain. These data are taken from a study of blood T cells in healthy people across ages. The V and J ends lost 2 bases and 2 bases, in that order; junction bases with no gene match: 6. Germline CDR1 is MDHEN and CDR2 is SYDVKM. This CDR3 is 16 amino acids long. Each sample had at least 7 million PBMCs isolated. The authors ran a second PCR of 7 to 11 cycles using a sample-barcoded 5' primer and a J-beta primer mix. TCRdb fed the 5' RACE reads into MiXCR, producing one record per CDR3 protein. The sample has about 800,000 distinct CDR3 sequences, nearly 60% seen once.

This clonotype was sampled from a man younger than 40 in good health. The chain couples TRBV28 to TRBJ2-3; 8 nucleotides match TRBD1. The material sequenced was blood. CDR3 DNA sequence: TGTGCCAGCAGTTTAGGCGGGACAGGATTCACAGATACGCAGTATTTT. Its translation is CASSLGGTGFTDTQYF.